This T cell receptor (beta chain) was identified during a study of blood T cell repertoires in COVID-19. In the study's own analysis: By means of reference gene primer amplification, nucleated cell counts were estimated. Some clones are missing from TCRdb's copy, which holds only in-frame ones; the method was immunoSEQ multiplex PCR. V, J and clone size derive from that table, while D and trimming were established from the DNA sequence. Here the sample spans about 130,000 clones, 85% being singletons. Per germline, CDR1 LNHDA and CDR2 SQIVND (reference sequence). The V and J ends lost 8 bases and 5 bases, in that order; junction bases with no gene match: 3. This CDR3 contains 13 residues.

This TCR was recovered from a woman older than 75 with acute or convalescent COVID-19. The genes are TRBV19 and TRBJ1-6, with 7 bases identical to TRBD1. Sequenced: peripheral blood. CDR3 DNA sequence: TGTGCCAGTTCCGACAGGGATAATTCACCCCTCCACTTT. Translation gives CASSDRDNSPLHF. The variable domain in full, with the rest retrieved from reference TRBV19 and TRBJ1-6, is DGGITQSPKYLFRKEGQNVTLSCEQNLNHDAMYWYRQDPGQGLRLIYYSQIVNDFQKGDIAEGYSVSREKKESFPLTVTSAQKNPTAFYLCASSDRDNSPLHFGNGTRLTVT.